This T cell receptor beta chain emerged from a study of CD4+ T cells in melanoma. Per germline, CDR1 MDHEN and CDR2 SYDVKM. Trimming pared 3 bases from V and 2 bases from J, leaving 17 bases between. The length of the CDR3 is 16 residues. Broader study findings: Reportedly, melanoma neoantigen-specific CD4+ T cells showed varied differentiation states. A reported correlation linked neoantigen-specific CD4+ T cells to CD8+, macrophage and B cell function.

Sequencing was performed with immunoSEQ multiplex PCR; in TCRdb, only in-frame clones are kept and a portion is missing. Here the sample spans about 3,900 clones, 55% to 85% being singletons. Concerning this clone itself: Its antigen is undetermined.

This sequence joins TRBV28 and TRBJ2-7; the D gene is possibly TRBD2 (7 bases). This TCR was recovered from a human donor with melanoma. Sequencing was performed on tumor tissue. CDR3 sequence (DNA): TGTGCCAGCAGTTTCTGGGGGGGCGGGGGAACCTACGAGCAGTACTTC. This codes for CASSFWGGGGTYEQYF.